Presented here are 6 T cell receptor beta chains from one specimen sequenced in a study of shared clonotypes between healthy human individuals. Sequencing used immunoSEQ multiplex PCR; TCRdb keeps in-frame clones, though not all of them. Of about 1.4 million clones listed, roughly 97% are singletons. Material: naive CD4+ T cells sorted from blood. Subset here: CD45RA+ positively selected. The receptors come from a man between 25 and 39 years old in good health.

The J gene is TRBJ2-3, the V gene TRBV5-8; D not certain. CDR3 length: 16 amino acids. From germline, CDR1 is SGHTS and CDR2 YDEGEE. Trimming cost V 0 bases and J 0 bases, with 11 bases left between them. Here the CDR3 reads CASSLGALLSTDTQYF. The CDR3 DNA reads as TGTGCCAGCAGCTTGGGGGCTCTATTGAGCACAGATACGCAGTATTTT.

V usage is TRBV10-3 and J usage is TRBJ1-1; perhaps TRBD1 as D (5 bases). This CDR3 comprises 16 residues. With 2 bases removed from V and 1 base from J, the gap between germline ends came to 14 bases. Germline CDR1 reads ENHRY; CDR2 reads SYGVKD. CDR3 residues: CAISEPSGPRNTEAFF. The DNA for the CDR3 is TGTGCCATCAGTGAGCCTTCGGGACCGAGGAACACTGAAGCTTTCTTT.

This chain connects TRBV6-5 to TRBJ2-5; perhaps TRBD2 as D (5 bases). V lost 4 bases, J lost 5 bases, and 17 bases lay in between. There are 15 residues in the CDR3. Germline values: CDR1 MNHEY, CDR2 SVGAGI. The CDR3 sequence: CASSSRTGVGETQYF. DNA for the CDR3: TGTGCCAGCAGTTCCCGGACCGGGGTCGGTGAGACCCAGTACTTC.

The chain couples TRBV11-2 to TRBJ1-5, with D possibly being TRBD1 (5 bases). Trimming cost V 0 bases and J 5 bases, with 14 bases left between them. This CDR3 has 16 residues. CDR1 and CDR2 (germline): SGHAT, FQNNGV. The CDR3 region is CASSLEAGQVDQPQHF. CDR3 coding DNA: TGTGCCAGCAGCTTAGAGGCAGGGCAGGTAGATCAGCCCCAGCATTTT.

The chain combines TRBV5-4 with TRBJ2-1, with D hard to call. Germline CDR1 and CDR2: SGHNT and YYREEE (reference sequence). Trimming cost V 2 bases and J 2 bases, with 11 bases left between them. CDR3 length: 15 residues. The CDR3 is CASSFQSGTYNEQFF. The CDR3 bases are TGTGCCAGCAGCTTTCAGTCAGGTACCTACAATGAGCAGTTCTTC.

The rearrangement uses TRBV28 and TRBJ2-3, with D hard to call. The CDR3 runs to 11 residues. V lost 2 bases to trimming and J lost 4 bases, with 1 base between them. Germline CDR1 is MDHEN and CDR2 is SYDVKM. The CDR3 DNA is TGTGCCAGCAGTTTAGCAGATACGCAGTATTTT. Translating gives CASSLADTQYF. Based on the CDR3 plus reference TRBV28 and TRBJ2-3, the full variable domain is DVKVTQSSRYLVKRTGEKVFLECVQDMDHENMFWYRQDPGLGLRLIYFSYDVKMKEKGDIPEGYSVSREKKERFSLILESASTNQTSMYLCASSLADTQYFGPGTRLTVL.